This TCR beta chain stems from a study of cytomegalovirus exposure and HLA in healthy donors. The PCR had 60 Vbeta and 13 Jbeta primers. Sequencing was performed with immunoSEQ multiplex PCR; in TCRdb, only in-frame clones are kept and a portion is missing. The data hold 150,000 to 200,000 clones, with about 75% observed a single time. CDR3 length: 13 amino acids. CDR1 is SGHTA, CDR2 FQGNSA, per germline. The trim removed 3 bases at V and 4 bases at J, leaving 1 base unmatched. Material for sequencing was PBMCs. The rearrangement links TRBV7-2 to TRBJ2-5; TRBD2 aligns across 8 bases. The receptor was isolated from a male donor in good health and CMV-seropositive. Here the CDR3 DNA reads TGTGCCAGCAGCTTCGCGGGGGGAGAGACCCAGTACTTC. Translated: CASSFAGGETQYF.